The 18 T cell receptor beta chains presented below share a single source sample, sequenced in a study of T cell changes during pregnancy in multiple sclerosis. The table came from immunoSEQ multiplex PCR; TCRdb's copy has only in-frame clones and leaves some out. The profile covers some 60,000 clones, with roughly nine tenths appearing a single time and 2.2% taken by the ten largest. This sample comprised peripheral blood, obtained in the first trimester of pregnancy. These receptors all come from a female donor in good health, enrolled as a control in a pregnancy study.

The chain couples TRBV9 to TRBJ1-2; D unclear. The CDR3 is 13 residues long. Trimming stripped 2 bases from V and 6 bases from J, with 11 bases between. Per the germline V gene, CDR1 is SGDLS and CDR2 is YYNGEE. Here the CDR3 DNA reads TGTGCCAGCAGCGTCGGACGGACTAATGGCTACACCTTC. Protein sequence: CASSVGRTNGYTF.

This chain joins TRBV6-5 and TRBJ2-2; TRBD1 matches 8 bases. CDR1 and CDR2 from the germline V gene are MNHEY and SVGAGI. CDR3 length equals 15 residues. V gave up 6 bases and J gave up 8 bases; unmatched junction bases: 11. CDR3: CASSFVQGALGELFF. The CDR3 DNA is TGTGCCAGCAGCTTTGTTCAGGGGGCGTTAGGGGAGCTGTTTTTT.

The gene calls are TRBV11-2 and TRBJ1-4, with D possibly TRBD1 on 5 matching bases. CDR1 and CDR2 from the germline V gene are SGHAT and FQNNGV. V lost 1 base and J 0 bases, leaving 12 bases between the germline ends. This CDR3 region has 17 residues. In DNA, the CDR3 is TGTGCCAGCAGCTTAGGCAGGGAAAATTCAACTAATGAAAAACTGTTTTTT. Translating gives CASSLGRENSTNEKLFF. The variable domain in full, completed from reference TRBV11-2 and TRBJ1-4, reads EAGVAQSPRYKIIEKRQSVAFWCNPISGHATLYWYQQILGQGPKLLIQFQNNGVVDDSQLPKDRFSAERLKGVDSTLKIQPAKLEDSAVYLCASSLGRENSTNEKLFFGSGTQLSVL.

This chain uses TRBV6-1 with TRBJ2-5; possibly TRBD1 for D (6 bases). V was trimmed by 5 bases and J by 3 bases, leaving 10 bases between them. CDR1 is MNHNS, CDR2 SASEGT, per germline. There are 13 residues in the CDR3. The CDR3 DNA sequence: TGTGCCAGCAGTACGCACAGGGAAGAGACCCAGTACTTC. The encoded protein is CASSTHREETQYF.

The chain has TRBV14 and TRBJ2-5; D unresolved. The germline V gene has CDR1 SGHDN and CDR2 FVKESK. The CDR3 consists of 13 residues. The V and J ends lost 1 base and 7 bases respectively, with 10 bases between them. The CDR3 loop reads CASSQVGPGTQYF. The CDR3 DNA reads TGTGCCAGCAGCCAAGTAGGTCCGGGGACCCAGTACTTC.

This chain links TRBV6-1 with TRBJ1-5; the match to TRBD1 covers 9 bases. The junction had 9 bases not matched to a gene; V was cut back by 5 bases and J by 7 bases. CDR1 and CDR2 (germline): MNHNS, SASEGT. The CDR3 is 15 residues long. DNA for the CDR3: TGTGCCAGCAGTTGGACGGGACAGGGAGAACAGCCCCAGCATTTT. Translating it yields CASSWTGQGEQPQHF.

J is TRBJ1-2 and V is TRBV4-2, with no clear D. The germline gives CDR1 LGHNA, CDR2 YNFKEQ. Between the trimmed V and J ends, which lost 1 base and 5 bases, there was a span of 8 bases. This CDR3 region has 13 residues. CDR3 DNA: TGTGCCAGCAGCCAAGCAGGCTGGTATGGCTACACCTTC. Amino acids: CASSQAGWYGYTF.

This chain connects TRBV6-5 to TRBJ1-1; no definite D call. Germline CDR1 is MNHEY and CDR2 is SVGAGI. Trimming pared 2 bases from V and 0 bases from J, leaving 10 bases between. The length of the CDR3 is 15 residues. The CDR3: CASSYTRQLNTEAFF. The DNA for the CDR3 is TGTGCCAGCAGTTACACAAGACAATTGAACACTGAAGCTTTCTTT.

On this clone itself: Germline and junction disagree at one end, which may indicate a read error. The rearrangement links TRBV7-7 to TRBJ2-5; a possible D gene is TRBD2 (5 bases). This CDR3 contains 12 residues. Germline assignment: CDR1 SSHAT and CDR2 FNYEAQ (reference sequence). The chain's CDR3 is CASSSGEETQYF. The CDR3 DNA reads TGTGCTAGCAGCTCCGGGGAAGAGACCCAGTACTTC.

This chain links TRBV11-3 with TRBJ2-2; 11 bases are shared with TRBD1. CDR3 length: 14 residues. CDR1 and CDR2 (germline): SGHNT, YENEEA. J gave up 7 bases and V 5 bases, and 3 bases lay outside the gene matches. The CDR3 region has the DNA TGTGCCAGCAGCCCGGGACAGGGGGTCGGGGAGCTGTTTTTT. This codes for CASSPGQGVGELFF.

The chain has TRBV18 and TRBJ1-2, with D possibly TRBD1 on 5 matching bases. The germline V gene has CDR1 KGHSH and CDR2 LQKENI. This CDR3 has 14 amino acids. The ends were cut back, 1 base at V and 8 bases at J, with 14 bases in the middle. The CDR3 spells CASSPLGEARGYTF. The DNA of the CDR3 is TGTGCCAGCTCACCACTGGGGGAGGCGCGGGGCTACACCTTC.

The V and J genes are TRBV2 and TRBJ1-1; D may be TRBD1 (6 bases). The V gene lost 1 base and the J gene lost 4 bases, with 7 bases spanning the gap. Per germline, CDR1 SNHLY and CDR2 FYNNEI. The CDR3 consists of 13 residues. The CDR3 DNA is TGTGCCAGCAGTGAAGAAGGGGGCACTGAAGCTTTCTTT. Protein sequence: CASSEEGGTEAFF.

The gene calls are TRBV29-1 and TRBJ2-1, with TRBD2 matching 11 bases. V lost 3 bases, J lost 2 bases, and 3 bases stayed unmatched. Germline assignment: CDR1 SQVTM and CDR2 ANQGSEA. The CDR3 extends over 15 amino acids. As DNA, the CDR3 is TGCAGCGTTGACATTAGCGGGGGGGCCTACAATGAGCAGTTCTTC. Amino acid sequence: CSVDISGGAYNEQFF.

The CDR3 coding sequence is TGTGCCAGCCATCCAGGGGGCGCCCACAATGAGCAGTTCTTC. This gives the protein CASHPGGAHNEQFF. The rearrangement links TRBV27 to TRBJ2-1; 8 positions agree with TRBD1. The CDR3 runs 14 residues. Trimming removed 8 bases from V and 5 bases from J; junction bases left unmatched: 8. The germline CDR1 and CDR2 sequences are MNHEY and SMNVEV (reference sequence).

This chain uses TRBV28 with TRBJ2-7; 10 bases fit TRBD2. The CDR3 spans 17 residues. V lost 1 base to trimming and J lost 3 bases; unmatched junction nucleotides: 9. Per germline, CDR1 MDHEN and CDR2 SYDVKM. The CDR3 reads CASSLSGGLAGVYEQYF. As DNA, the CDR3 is TGTGCCAGCAGTTTATCAGGAGGGCTAGCGGGAGTCTACGAGCAGTACTTC. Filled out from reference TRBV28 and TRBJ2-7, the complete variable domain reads DVKVTQSSRYLVKRTGEKVFLECVQDMDHENMFWYRQDPGLGLRLIYFSYDVKMKEKGDIPEGYSVSREKKERFSLILESASTNQTSMYLCASSLSGGLAGVYEQYFGPGTRLTVT.

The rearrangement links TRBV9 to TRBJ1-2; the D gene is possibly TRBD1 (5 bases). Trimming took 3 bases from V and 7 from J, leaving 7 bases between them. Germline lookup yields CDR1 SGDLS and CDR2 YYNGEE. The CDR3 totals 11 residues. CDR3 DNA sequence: TGTGCCAGCAGCGCGCAGGGTGGCTACACCTTC. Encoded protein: CASSAQGGYTF.

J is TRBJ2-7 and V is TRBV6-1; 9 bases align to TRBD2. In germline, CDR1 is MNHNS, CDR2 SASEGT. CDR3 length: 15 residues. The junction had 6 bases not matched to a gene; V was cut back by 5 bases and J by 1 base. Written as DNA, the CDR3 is TGTGCCAGCAGTAAAAGCCTAGCGGGATCCTACGAGCAGTACTTC. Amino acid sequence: CASSKSLAGSYEQYF.

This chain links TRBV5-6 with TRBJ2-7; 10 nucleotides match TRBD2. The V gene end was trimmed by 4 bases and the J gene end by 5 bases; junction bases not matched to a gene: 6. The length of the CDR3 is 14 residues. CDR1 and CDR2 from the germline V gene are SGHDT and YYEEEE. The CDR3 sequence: CASSGGLAFDEQYF. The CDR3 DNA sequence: TGTGCCAGCAGCGGGGGACTAGCGTTTGACGAGCAGTACTTC.